The entry below describes one T cell receptor (beta chain). No cognate antigen has been identified for it. The input lacks base qualities; no much larger clone sits a single base away. The data were obtained in a study of shared clonotypes between healthy human individuals (TCRdb year 2020). For context, the study as a whole: A couple of women and a few men aged 18 to 49 years were included in the cohort. For each donor, CD4 naive and CD4 memory were each given three plates, CD8 naive was given two plates, and CD8 memory was given one plate. The study deeply sequenced blood TCR repertoires of five healthy adults to estimate repertoire size and the extent of clonotype sharing between individuals. To increase sequencing depth and limit assay-specific biases, different laboratories used diverse techniques to prepare libraries and sequence TCR repertoires. Each donor's leukapheresis produced roughly between roughly 0.85 and 9 billion PBMCs.

CDR1 and CDR2 (LGHNA, YSLEER) derive from the germline V gene. V and J are truncated by 4 bases and 2 bases respectively, leaving an intervening sequence of 17 bases. The CDR3 holds 17 amino acids from the cysteine to the phenylalanine. Of all the DNA, just the CDR3 is kept, 51 bases in frame from base 1. For the CD8 naive samples, CD45RO-negative cells were positively selected for CCR7, yielding a CD45RA+CCR7+ population from which TemRA cells were excluded. The donors were healthy, HIV-negative adults with no recently reported acute infections or vaccinations. Every donor was a Caucasian adult living in Nashville, Tennessee, USA. Blood was obtained by leukapheresis, after which PBMCs were separated by Ficoll-Histopaque density gradient centrifugation and cryopreserved in liquid nitrogen vapor phase. Analytical flow cytometry was used to check the purity and quantity of each magnetically sorted T cell population. Each sorted fraction had its genomic DNA isolated and then quantified by UV absorbance on a Nanodrop 2000c.

Paper-wide results and their limitations: Even with the large sequencing depth, rarefaction of the sorted-subset datasets indicated that sequencing was incomplete. The genetic and exposure-history diversity represented was limited by the small number of donors. Sampling was limited to blood, and TCR repertoires in tissue likely differ from TCR repertoires in blood. Compared with non-shared clonotypes, the clonotypes found in all four sorted-subset donors had higher generation probabilities. Naive subsets generally had larger estimated clonotype richness than memory subsets did. Pairwise subsampling indicated that sequencing depth was expected to affect the degree of clonotype sharing among donors. When a few donors were compared, the shared fraction of clonotypes was around 5% for naive CD4, approximately 3.5% for naive CD8, more than 2% for memory CD4, and 0.4% for memory CD8.

Using the deep immunoSEQ assay, TCR CDR3 regions were amplified from genomic DNA by multiplex PCR. Genomic DNA extracted from each cell subset was distributed evenly over all wells of several immunoSEQ 96-well plates, and each plate served as one replicate. For sorted subsets, roughly 200 ng genomic DNA, equal to 30,000 to 35,000 T cell genomes, was loaded into each replicate PCR. Purified libraries were quantified with a Qubit 3.0 fluorometer, sized on a Bioanalyzer 2100, and re-quantified with the KAPA Library Quantification kit. Every immunoSEQ 96-well plate was sequenced on a dedicated single-read 150-cycle Illumina NextSeq 550 flow cell. The paper's processing steps were these. Because the immunoSEQ output included only junctional sequences and no quality scores, the filtering could not be the same as the filtering used for full-length reads. To assign V/J genes and CDR3, sequences were annotated using PyIR, a Python wrapper for IgBLAST v1.9, with IMGT germline references. Reads were filtered out if the reads had weak V/J assignments (E-value above 1e-6), no CDR3, stop codons, out-of-frame junctions, or ambiguous translated residues. A V3J clonotype was defined by an identical inferred V gene, J gene, and CDR3 amino acid sequence. To compute the percentage overlap between repertoires, the number of shared unique clonotypes was divided by the size of the smaller repertoire. Three approaches were used to assess repertoire richness: RTK rarefaction, the Chao1 estimator, and Recon v2.1 estimates of unobserved clonotypes. Generation probabilities were computed with OLGA for all TCRbeta clonotypes obtained by the gDNA method from several donors. Entries here come from immuneACCESS through TCRdb and include only in-frame sequences with V and J called. Some clones fail to appear in such tables; in the studies checked, an unresolved V gene covers under half of the shortfall, and the cause of the remainder is unknown. V and J calls and clone size are as listed in that table; D and trimming were resolved from the DNA. The sample yields over 2,000,000 clones; roughly 95% were counted once. In total, the top ten clones hold around 1.8% of the sample.

Source material: naive CD8+ T cells from PBMCs. The intended sense of this specimen's cell subset or site label: CD45RA+CCR7+. The rearrangement joined TRBV4-3 to TRBJ1-4; the D segment could be TRBD1, given 6 matching bases. The sequence was obtained from a man younger than 35 in good health. Some clones in this sample may be carry-over from other donors' samples. The DNA reads TGCGCCAGCAGCCTCCCACCGAGGGGGACCACTAATGAAAAACTGTTTTTT. The translation is CASSLPPRGTTNEKLFF.